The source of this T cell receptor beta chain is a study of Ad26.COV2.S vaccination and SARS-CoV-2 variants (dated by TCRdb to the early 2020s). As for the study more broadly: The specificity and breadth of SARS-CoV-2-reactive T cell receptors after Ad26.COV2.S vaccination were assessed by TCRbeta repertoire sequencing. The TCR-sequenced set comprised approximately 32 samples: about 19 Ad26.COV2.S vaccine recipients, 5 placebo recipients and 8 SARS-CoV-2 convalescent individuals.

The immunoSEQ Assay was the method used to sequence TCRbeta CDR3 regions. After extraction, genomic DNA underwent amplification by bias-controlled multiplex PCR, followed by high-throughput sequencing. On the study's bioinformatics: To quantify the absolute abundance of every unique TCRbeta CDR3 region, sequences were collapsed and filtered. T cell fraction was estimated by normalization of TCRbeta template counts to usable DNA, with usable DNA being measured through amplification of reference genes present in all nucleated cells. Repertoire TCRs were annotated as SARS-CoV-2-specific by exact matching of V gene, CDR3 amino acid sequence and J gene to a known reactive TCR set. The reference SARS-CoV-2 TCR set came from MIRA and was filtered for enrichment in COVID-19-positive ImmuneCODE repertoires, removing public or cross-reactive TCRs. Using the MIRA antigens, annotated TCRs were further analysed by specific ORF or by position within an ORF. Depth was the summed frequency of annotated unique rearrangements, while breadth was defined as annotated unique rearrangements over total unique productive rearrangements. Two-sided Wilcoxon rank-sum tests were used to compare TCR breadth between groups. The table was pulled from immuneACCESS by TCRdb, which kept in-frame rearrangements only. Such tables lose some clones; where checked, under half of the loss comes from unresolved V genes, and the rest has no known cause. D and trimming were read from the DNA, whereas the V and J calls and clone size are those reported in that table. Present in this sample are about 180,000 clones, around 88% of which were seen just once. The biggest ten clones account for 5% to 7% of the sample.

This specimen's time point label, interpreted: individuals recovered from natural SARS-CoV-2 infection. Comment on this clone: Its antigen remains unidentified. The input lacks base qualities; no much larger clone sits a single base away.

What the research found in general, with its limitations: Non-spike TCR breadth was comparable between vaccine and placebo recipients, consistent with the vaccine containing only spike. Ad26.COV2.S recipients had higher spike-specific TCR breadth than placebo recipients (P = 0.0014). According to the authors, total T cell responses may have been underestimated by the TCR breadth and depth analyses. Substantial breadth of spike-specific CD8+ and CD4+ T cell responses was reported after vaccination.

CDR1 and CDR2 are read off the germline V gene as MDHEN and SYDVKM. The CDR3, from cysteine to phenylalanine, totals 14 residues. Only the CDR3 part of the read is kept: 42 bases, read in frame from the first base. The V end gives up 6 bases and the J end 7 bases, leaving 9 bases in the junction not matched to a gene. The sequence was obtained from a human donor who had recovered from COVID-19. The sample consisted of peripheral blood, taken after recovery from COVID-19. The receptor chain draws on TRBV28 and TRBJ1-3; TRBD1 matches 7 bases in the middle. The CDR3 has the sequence CASRLDRTHNTIYF. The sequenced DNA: TGTGCCAGCAGGTTGGACAGGACACACAACACCATATATTTT.